Listed below are T cell receptor beta chains from one sample, sequenced in a study of blood T cell repertoires in COVID-19. The assay was immunoSEQ multiplex PCR, and TCRdb's table has in-frame clones only and misses some. This sample yields 150,000 or so clones, of which 86% are seen a single time; 0.99% belongs to the top ten. Sequencing used peripheral blood. The source of these receptors is a man younger than 30 with acute or convalescent COVID-19. Both conserved end residues are part of each CDR3. D genes are given only for firm matches. Expanded clones are given a class, and other clones once, few, many or no size at all.

TRBJ1-1,TRBV11-2,.,.,CASSRGGLRWVTEAFF,TGTGCCAGCAGCCGCGGGGGGCTCCGGTGGGTCACTGAAGCTTTCTTT
TRBJ2-1,TRBV5-4,few,TRBD2,CASSLLAGPNEQFF,TGTGCCAGCAGCTTACTAGCGGGTCCTAATGAGCAGTTCTTC
TRBJ2-7,TRBV6-5,.,.,CASSLVGDFTYEQYF,TGTGCCAGCAGCTTAGTGGGTGACTTCACCTACGAGCAGTACTTC
TRBJ1-2,TRBV30,.,.,CAWGIGGLGYGYTF,TGTGCCTGGGGTATCGGGGGGCTCGGTTATGGCTACACCTTC
TRBJ1-1,TRBV29-1,.,.,CSVEDPAGLYTEAFF,TGCAGCGTTGAAGATCCGGCAGGGTTGTACACTGAAGCTTTCTTT
TRBJ2-1,TRBV5-1,.,TRBD2,CASRVAGPYNEQFF,TGCGCCAGCAGAGTAGCGGGGCCCTACAATGAGCAGTTCTTC
TRBJ1-5,TRBV4-1,.,.,CASSPIRGDQPQHF,TGCGCCAGCAGCCCGATCAGGGGCGATCAGCCCCAGCATTTT
TRBJ1-4,TRBV6-4,few,.,CASSDPPFGGWGEKLFF,TGTGCCAGCAGTGACCCTCCCTTTGGGGGCTGGGGTGAAAAACTGTTTTTT
TRBJ1-1,TRBV19,once,.,CASTRNTEAFF,TGTGCCAGCACAAGAAACACTGAAGCTTTCTTT
TRBJ2-3,TRBV10-3,once,.,CAISASDDHTQYF,TGTGCCATCAGTGCTAGCGACGACCATACGCAGTATTTT
TRBJ1-6,TRBV3-1/TRBV3-2,.,TRBD1,CASSQDRGTGWSPLHF,TGTGCCAGCAGCCAAGATCGTGGGACAGGGTGGTCACCCCTCCACTTT
TRBJ2-1,TRBV6-6,.,TRBD2,CASSPTPGGGFPFSYNEQFF,TGTGCCAGCAGTCCTACCCCCGGCGGGGGGTTCCCCTTCTCCTACAATGAGCAGTTCTTC
TRBJ1-2,TRBV6-1,few,.,CASSEGGGARGSTF,TGTGCCAGCAGTGAAGGTGGGGGCGCGAGAGGAAGCACCTTC
TRBJ2-1,TRBV18,.,TRBD1,CASSPGQGVYNEQFF,TGTGCCAGCTCACCCGGACAGGGTGTCTACAATGAGCAGTTCTTC
TRBJ2-4,TRBV7-9,.,TRBD2,CASSSTTSGGAPWNIQYF,TGTGCCAGCAGCTCAACCACTAGCGGGGGGGCCCCATGGAACATTCAGTACTTC
TRBJ2-1,TRBV9,.,TRBD2,CASSVGAGGLYNEQFF,TGTGCCAGCAGCGTCGGAGCGGGGGGGCTTTACAATGAGCAGTTCTTC
TRBJ2-3,TRBV9,.,TRBD2,CASSVVGSGSSTDTQYF,TGTGCCAGCAGCGTAGTTGGTAGCGGGTCTTCCACAGATACGCAGTATTTT
TRBJ2-1,TRBV19,.,TRBD1,CASNPTPTGGAYNEQFF,TGTGCCAGTAATCCCACCCCGACAGGGGGGGCCTACAATGAGCAGTTCTTC
TRBJ1-6,TRBV27,.,.,CASSLSPYNSPLHF,TGTGCCAGCAGTTTGAGCCCCTATAATTCACCCCTCCACTTT
TRBJ2-1,TRBV4-1,once,.,CASSQDWADGYNEQFF,TGCGCCAGCAGCCAAGATTGGGCTGACGGCTACAATGAGCAGTTCTTC
TRBJ1-2,TRBV30,.,.,CASDPRVRNYGYTF,TGTGCCTCAGACCCGAGAGTGAGGAACTATGGCTACACCTTC
TRBJ1-2,TRBV30,.,.,CAWSVLSQPGGYTF,TGTGCCTGGAGTGTACTGAGTCAGCCGGGGGGCTACACCTTC
TRBJ1-2,TRBV5-1,.,.,CASSLVAGAITSNYGYTF,TGCGCCAGCAGCTTGGTTGCAGGCGCAATAACCTCTAACTATGGCTACACCTTC
TRBJ1-3,TRBV18,.,.,CASSGGGGNTIYF,TGTGCCAGCTCTGGGGGGGGTGGAAACACCATATATTTT
TRBJ2-7,TRBV11-2,.,.,CASRRAADEQYF,TGTGCCAGCAGACGGGCAGCGGACGAGCAGTACTTC
TRBJ1-4,TRBV5-4,.,TRBD1,CASRGTGEKLFF,TGTGCCAGCAGAGGGACAGGTGAAAAACTGTTTTTT
TRBJ1-2,TRBV19,.,TRBD1,CASTGQDLSYTF,TGTGCCAGTACCGGACAGGACTTAAGCTACACCTTC
TRBJ2-3,TRBV5-1,.,.,CASSLGAGRGTDTQYF,TGCGCCAGCAGCTTGGGCGCGGGACGCGGCACAGATACGCAGTATTTT
TRBJ2-7,TRBV6-5,.,TRBD1,CASSYSLQGATYGQYF,TGTGCCAGCAGTTACTCCCTACAGGGGGCTACCTATGGGCAGTACTTC